What follows describes a single T cell receptor beta chain. This record belongs to a study of immune evolution from preneoplasia to lung adenocarcinoma. Profiling relied on immunoSEQ multiplex PCR, and the TCRdb table lists in-frame clones only, not all of them. The table includes around 16,000 clones, less than 90% detected once. Germline assignment: CDR1 LNHDA and CDR2 SQIVND (reference sequence). V was pared by 3 bases and J by 6 bases, with 7 bases between. This CDR3 has 12 residues. This chain links TRBV19 with TRBJ2-3; a possible D gene is TRBD2 (6 bases). This TCR came from an older person with invasive lung adenocarcinoma. The specimen sequenced was FFPE invasive lung adenocarcinoma tissue. CDR3 amino acids: CASSMEGDTQYF. CDR3 nucleotides: TGTGCCAGTAGTATGGAGGGTGATACGCAGTATTTT.